The 10 T cell receptor beta chains given below trace back to one sample, sequenced in a study of cytomegalovirus exposure and HLA in healthy donors. 13 Jbeta primers and 60 Vbeta primers were used for the PCR. Measured with immunoSEQ multiplex PCR; TCRdb has only the in-frame clones, and not every one. The repertoire has more than 95,000 clones, approximately 72% of them found once; the top ten carry roughly 3.5%. The sequenced sample was PBMCs. The receptors derive from a woman aged 50 to 60 in good health and CMV-seronegative.

The rearrangement links TRBV5-4 to TRBJ2-2; the D gene is possibly TRBD2 (6 bases). This CDR3 is 13 amino acids long. V lost 4 bases and J 8 bases, leaving 12 bases between the germline ends. Germline CDR1 reads SGHNT; CDR2 reads YYREEE (reference sequence). CDR3 residues: CASSRGSAGELFF. For the CDR3, the DNA is TGTGCCAGCAGCCGGGGGTCCGCGGGGGAGCTGTTTTTT.

This clone was detected only a few times. This chain connects TRBV5-4 to TRBJ2-6; maybe TRBD1 (7 bases). Germline CDR1 and CDR2: SGHNT and YYREEE (reference sequence). V was clipped by 0 bases and J by 0 bases, with 16 bases between them. The length of the CDR3 is 19 residues. CDR3 DNA: TGTGCCAGCAGCTTGGGACAGGGACTGCAATTCTCTGGGGCCAACGTCCTGACTTTC. Translation gives CASSLGQGLQFSGANVLTF. The variable domain in full, completed from reference TRBV5-4 and TRBJ2-6, reads ETGVTQSPTHLIKTRGQQVTLRCSSQSGHNTVSWYQQALGQGPQFIFQYYREEENGRGNFPPRFSGLQFPNYSSELNVNALELDDSALYLCASSLGQGLQFSGANVLTFGAGSRLTVL.

This clone has just a few counts. J is TRBJ2-2 and V is TRBV6-4; TRBD1 is a possible D gene (6 bases). CDR3 size: 14 residues. V lost 4 bases to trimming and J lost 8 bases, with 14 bases between them. Germline-derived CDR1 and CDR2 are MRHNA and SNTAGT. The CDR3 DNA reads TGTGCCAGCAGTGCTTCCAGGGGAGCTGGGGAGCTGTTTTTT. Protein: CASSASRGAGELFF.

The J gene is TRBJ1-1, the V gene TRBV20-1, with 8 bases identical to TRBD1. Germline V gives CDR1 DFQATT, CDR2 SNEGSKA (reference sequence). There are 11 residues in the CDR3. CDR3 protein: CGGQGNTEAFF. In DNA form, the CDR3 reads TGCGGCGGACAGGGGAACACTGAAGCTTTCTTT.

This clone came up a few times. The chain has TRBV5-6 and TRBJ2-7; D unresolved. CDR1 and CDR2 (germline): SGHDT, YYEEEE. The CDR3 has 15 residues. V lost 5 bases and J 0 bases, leaving 15 bases between the germline ends. The CDR3 DNA is TGTGCCAGCAGTGATGGGCCAACATCCTCCTACGAGCAGTACTTC. This codes for CASSDGPTSSYEQYF.

This clone was seen more than once but under ten times. The chain uses TRBV6-1 and TRBJ1-1; possible D gene TRBD1, 6 bases. The V end lost 8 bases, the J end lost 1 base, and 8 bases lay between the germline ends. CDR1 and CDR2 from the germline V gene are MNHNS and SASEGT. The CDR3 runs to 12 residues. The CDR3 region has the DNA TGTGCCAGCCAGGGGAGGAACACTGAAGCTTTCTTT. Protein product: CASQGRNTEAFF.

This clone was counted a single time. The V and J genes are TRBV28 and TRBJ2-7; 8 bases line up with TRBD2. Germline CDR1 reads MDHEN; CDR2 reads SYDVKM. V lost 8 bases, J lost 6 bases, and 30 bases stayed unmatched. There are 20 residues in the CDR3. DNA for the CDR3: TGTGCCAGCGCAGCCGGGACTAGTTTTTTTGGCCCGGGTCGTTCGCCCGAGCAGTACTTC. Translated, it gives CASAAGTSFFGPGRSPEQYF.

This clone was found a few times. The rearrangement links TRBV7-9 to TRBJ1-2, with D possibly TRBD1 on 5 matching bases. Trimming shortened V by 3 bases and J by 7 bases, and 9 bases separated the two germline ends. The CDR3 has 12 residues. Germline CDR1 and CDR2: SEHNR and FQNEAQ (reference sequence). CDR3 DNA: TGTGCCAGCAGCTTGCTAGGGGCTGGCTACACCTTC. This sequence encodes CASSLLGAGYTF.

CDR3 in DNA: TGCGCCAGCAGCTTGGATACTAGCGGGGGGGATACGCAGTATTTT. Translation gives CASSLDTSGGDTQYF. This chain links TRBV5-1 with TRBJ2-3; 12 bases agree with TRBD2. From germline, CDR1 is SGHRS and CDR2 YFSETQ. CDR3 size: 15 residues. V trimming: 0 bases; J trimming: 6 bases; junction bases outside the gene matches: 2. The full variable domain, in which reference TRBV5-1 and TRBJ2-3 provide the parts outside the CDR3, is KAGVTQTPRYLIKTRGQQVTLSCSPISGHRSVSWYQQTPGQGLQFLFEYFSETQRNKGNFPGRFSGRQFSNSRSEMNVSTLELGDSALYLCASSLDTSGGDTQYFGPGTRLTVL.

The chain links TRBV28 to TRBJ2-1, with 7 bases aligning to TRBD1. The V segment lost 10 bases and the J segment 3 bases; nucleotides outside the gene matches: 9. Germline V gene sequence: CDR1 MDHEN, CDR2 SYDVKM. This CDR3 spans 14 amino acids. CDR3 residues: CATHGQGVYNEQFF. CDR3 DNA: TGTGCCACCCACGGGCAGGGGGTCTACAATGAGCAGTTCTTC. The entire variable domain, with the rest obtained from reference TRBV28 and TRBJ2-1, is as follows: DVKVTQSSRYLVKRTGEKVFLECVQDMDHENMFWYRQDPGLGLRLIYFSYDVKMKEKGDIPEGYSVSREKKERFSLILESASTNQTSMYLCATHGQGVYNEQFFGPGTRLTVL.